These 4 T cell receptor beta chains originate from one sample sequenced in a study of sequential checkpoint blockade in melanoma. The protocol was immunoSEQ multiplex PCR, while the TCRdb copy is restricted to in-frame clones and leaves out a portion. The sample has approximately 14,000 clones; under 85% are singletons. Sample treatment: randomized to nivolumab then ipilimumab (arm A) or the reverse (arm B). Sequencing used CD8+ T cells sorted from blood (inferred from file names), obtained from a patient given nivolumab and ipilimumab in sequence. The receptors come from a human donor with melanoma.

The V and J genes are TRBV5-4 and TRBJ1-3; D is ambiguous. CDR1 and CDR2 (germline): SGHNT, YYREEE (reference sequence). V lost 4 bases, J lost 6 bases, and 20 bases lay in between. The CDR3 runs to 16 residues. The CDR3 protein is CASSQDVIGRENTIYF. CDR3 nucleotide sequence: TGTGCCAGCAGCCAAGACGTGATCGGGAGGGAAAACACCATATATTTT.

CDR3 residues: CASSLGPSYEQYF. CDR3 nucleotide sequence: TGTGCCAGCAGTTTAGGGCCTTCCTACGAGCAGTACTTC. V usage is TRBV27 and J usage is TRBJ2-7; no clear D. Trimming pared 2 bases from V and 1 base from J, leaving 6 bases between. In germline, CDR1 is MNHEY, CDR2 SMNVEV (reference sequence). The CDR3 has 13 residues.

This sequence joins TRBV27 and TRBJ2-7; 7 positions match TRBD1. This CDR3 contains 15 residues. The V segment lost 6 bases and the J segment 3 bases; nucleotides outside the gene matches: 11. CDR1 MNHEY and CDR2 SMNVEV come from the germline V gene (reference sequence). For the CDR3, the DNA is TGTGCCAGCAGCCCAATCGGACAGGCAGACTACGAGCAGTACTTC. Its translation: CASSPIGQADYEQYF.

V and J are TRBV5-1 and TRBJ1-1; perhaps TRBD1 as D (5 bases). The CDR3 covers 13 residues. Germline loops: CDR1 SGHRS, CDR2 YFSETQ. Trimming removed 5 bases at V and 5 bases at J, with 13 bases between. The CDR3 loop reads CASRPSGSTEAFF. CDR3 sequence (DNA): TGCGCCAGCAGGCCCTCAGGGTCGACTGAAGCTTTCTTT.